The 20 T cell receptor beta chains reported below all come from one sample, sequenced in a study of PD-L1 blockade in urothelial cancer. Generated by immunoSEQ multiplex PCR, the TCRdb table keeps only in-frame clones and is missing some. This table holds 35,000 to 45,000 clones, around 84% found once. Sequences were derived from PBMCs, sampled around atezolizumab (anti-PD-L1) treatment. All receptors come from a man between 65 and 85 years old with urothelial cancer.

This clone occurred a few times. The chain employs TRBV14 and TRBJ1-1; D gene unclear. In germline, CDR1 is SGHDN, CDR2 FVKESK. V lost 4 bases, J lost 1 base, and 16 bases lay in between. The CDR3 length is 16 residues. CDR3 coding DNA: TGTGCCAGCAGCCCCAACAGTTATCTAGCGAACACTGAAGCTTTCTTT. This gives the protein CASSPNSYLANTEAFF.

The chain is built from TRBV29-1 and TRBJ1-1; 7 positions match TRBD1. The V and J ends lost 7 bases and 2 bases, in that order; junction bases with no gene match: 10. This CDR3 is 14 amino acids long. Germline V gives CDR1 SQVTM, CDR2 ANQGSEA. The CDR3 is CSAVEPGGNTEAFF. The CDR3, as DNA: TGCAGCGCCGTAGAGCCAGGGGGTAACACTGAAGCTTTCTTT.

The V and J genes are TRBV28 and TRBJ1-1; D is unclear. Trimming removed 6 bases from V and 4 bases from J, with 9 bases in between. Per the germline V gene, CDR1 is MDHEN and CDR2 is SYDVKM. This CDR3 contains 12 residues. CDR3 protein: CASSLLPTEAFF. CDR3 DNA sequence: TGTGCCAGCAGCCTCCTTCCCACTGAAGCTTTCTTT.

Only a few counts were recorded for this clone. The rearrangement joins TRBV10-3 to TRBJ1-1; tentative D call: TRBD1 (6 bases). CDR3 length: 11 amino acids. Germline loops: CDR1 ENHRY, CDR2 SYGVKD. Trimming stripped 6 bases from V and 4 bases from J, with 6 bases between. The CDR3 region has the DNA TGTGCCATCAGCAGGGGCACTGAAGCTTTCTTT. Its translation is CAISRGTEAFF.

This rearrangement joins TRBV18 to TRBJ2-2, with TRBD2 identical over 7 bases. V lost 3 bases and J lost 7; bases outside the gene matches: 5. Germline CDR1 is KGHSH and CDR2 is LQKENI. This CDR3 region has 14 residues. The CDR3 DNA reads TGTGCCAGCTCACCGTCAGCGGGGATCGGGGAGCTGTTTTTT. This translates into CASSPSAGIGELFF.

This chain joins TRBV4-3 and TRBJ1-2; 10 nucleotides align to TRBD1. Germline V CDR1 and CDR2: LGHNA, YSLEER. The CDR3 covers 13 residues. The trim removed 3 bases at V and 8 bases at J, leaving 3 bases unmatched. CDR3 region: CASSQGQGLGYTF. The DNA for the CDR3 is TGCGCCAGCAGCCAGGGACAGGGGTTAGGCTACACCTTC.

V is TRBV4-2 and J is TRBJ2-7; the match to TRBD1 covers 8 bases. CDR1 and CDR2 (germline): LGHNA, YNFKEQ. After removal of 0 bases from V and 4 bases from J, the junction contained 5 bases not matched to a gene. This CDR3 region has 15 residues. The CDR3 is CASSQEQGQGYEQYF. The CDR3 bases are TGTGCCAGCAGCCAAGAGCAAGGACAGGGTTACGAGCAGTACTTC.

The sample holds a few counts of this clone. The rearrangement uses TRBV19 and TRBJ2-5; 8 bases agree with TRBD2. Losses at the gene ends were 3 bases for V and 5 bases for J; bases not matched to a gene: 8. Per germline, CDR1 LNHDA and CDR2 SQIVND (reference sequence). The CDR3 loop spans 15 amino acids. The CDR3 region is CASSIRAGGDETQYF. The DNA of the CDR3 is TGTGCCAGTAGTATCCGGGCGGGAGGTGATGAGACCCAGTACTTC.

This chain connects TRBV27 to TRBJ2-3; D is unclear. Trimming took 6 bases from V and 2 from J, leaving 18 bases between them. Germline loops: CDR1 MNHEY, CDR2 SMNVEV (reference sequence). The length of the CDR3 is 16 residues. CDR3 residues: CASRPKVRQNTDTQYF. CDR3 in DNA: TGTGCCAGCAGGCCCAAGGTGCGACAAAACACAGATACGCAGTATTTT.

This clone was found once. The chain carries TRBV5-1 and TRBJ2-7; TRBD2 agrees at 10 bases. Germline loops: CDR1 SGHRS, CDR2 YFSETQ. Losses at the gene ends were 0 bases for V and 2 bases for J; bases not matched to a gene: 2. The CDR3 extends over 15 amino acids. The CDR3 sequence is CASSLDSGRTYEQYF. CDR3 DNA sequence: TGCGCCAGCAGCTTGGATAGCGGGAGGACCTACGAGCAGTACTTC.

The chain carries TRBV15 and TRBJ2-1, with 11 bases identical to TRBD2. J lost 6 bases, V lost 5 bases, and 6 bases had no gene match. The CDR3 has 15 amino acids. CDR1 and CDR2 from the germline V gene are LNHNV and YYDKDF (reference sequence). The CDR3 DNA is TGTGCCACCAGCCCCCGGGGACTAGCGGTCAATGAGCAGTTCTTC. Protein sequence: CATSPRGLAVNEQFF.

The chain is built from TRBV14 and TRBJ2-1, with TRBD1 identical over 10 bases. CDR1 is SGHDN, CDR2 FVKESK, per germline. CDR3 length: 19 amino acids. Trimming cost V 3 bases and J 0 bases; bases outside gene matches: 11. CDR3 DNA sequence: TGTGCCAGCAGCCAGGACAGGGGGGGGGTCAGGGGCTCCTACAATGAGCAGTTCTTC. This translates into CASSQDRGGVRGSYNEQFF.

The chain has TRBV5-1 and TRBJ2-3; perhaps TRBD2 as D (6 bases). Per the germline V gene, CDR1 is SGHRS and CDR2 is YFSETQ. Trimming cost V 3 bases and J 2 bases, with 7 bases left between them. The CDR3 consists of 13 residues. The chain's CDR3 is CASSSGDTDTQYF. CDR3 coding DNA: TGCGCCAGCAGCTCGGGGGACACAGATACGCAGTATTTT.

The chain recombines TRBV5-4 with TRBJ2-7; D unclear. This CDR3 region has 16 residues. Germline CDR1 is SGHNT and CDR2 is YYREEE (reference sequence). With 0 bases removed from V and 3 bases from J, the gap between germline ends came to 16 bases. Here the CDR3 reads CASSLDFEDSHYEQYF. The DNA for the CDR3 is TGTGCCAGCAGCTTGGACTTCGAAGATTCCCACTACGAGCAGTACTTC.

V gene TRBV19 combines with J gene TRBJ2-4, with TRBD1 matching 7 bases. CDR1 and CDR2 from the germline V gene are LNHDA and SQIVND (reference sequence). The junction had 7 bases not matched to a gene; V was cut back by 5 bases and J by 0 bases. The CDR3 sequence is 16 residues long. The chain's CDR3 is CASSLGTALAKNIQYF. In DNA, the CDR3 is TGTGCCAGTAGTCTCGGGACAGCTCTAGCCAAAAACATTCAGTACTTC.

The chain joins TRBV5-5 to TRBJ2-7; TRBD2 matches 12 bases. V lost 0 bases and J lost 1; bases outside the gene matches: 2. This CDR3 contains 16 residues. Germline V gene lookup returns CDR1 SGHKS and CDR2 YYEKEE (reference sequence). The CDR3 sequence: CASSLGTSGASYEQYF. For the CDR3, the DNA is TGTGCCAGCAGCTTGGGGACTAGCGGGGCTTCCTACGAGCAGTACTTC.

The chain recombines TRBV6-5 with TRBJ2-1; 9 bases match TRBD1. The CDR3 sequence is 15 residues long. V dropped 8 bases and J dropped 2; count of bases not matched to a gene: 7. Looked up from germline, CDR1 is MNHEY and CDR2 is SVGAGI. CDR3 residues: CASGLQGAPYNEQFF. The DNA for the CDR3 is TGTGCCAGCGGACTACAGGGGGCCCCCTACAATGAGCAGTTCTTC.

The chain recombines TRBV5-1 with TRBJ2-6; the D gene is possibly TRBD1 (6 bases). Germline lookup yields CDR1 SGHRS and CDR2 YFSETQ. Trimming removed 4 bases at V and 0 bases at J, with 17 bases between. This CDR3 is built from 18 residues. CDR3 residues: CASSPRQEIGSGANVLTF. Written as DNA, the CDR3 is TGCGCCAGCAGCCCGCGACAGGAGATAGGCTCTGGGGCCAACGTCCTGACTTTC. The complete variable domain, with remaining parts taken from reference TRBV5-1 and TRBJ2-6, reads KAGVTQTPRYLIKTRGQQVTLSCSPISGHRSVSWYQQTPGQGLQFLFEYFSETQRNKGNFPGRFSGRQFSNSRSEMNVSTLELGDSALYLCASSPRQEIGSGANVLTFGAGSRLTVL.

The chain couples TRBV4-2 to TRBJ1-2, with D possibly matching TRBD1 (6 bases). Germline values: CDR1 LGHNA, CDR2 YNFKEQ. V was trimmed by 5 bases and J by 5 bases, leaving 33 bases between them. This CDR3 comprises 20 residues. The CDR3, as DNA: TGTGCCAGCAGCGATACCTCCCAAGGGGGGGCAGACCAACCCGCATATGGCTACACCTTC. As protein: CASSDTSQGGADQPAYGYTF.

This chain links TRBV27 with TRBJ2-1, with 7 bases fitting TRBD2. V gave up 4 bases and J gave up 6 bases; unmatched junction bases: 6. This CDR3 spans 14 amino acids. CDR1 is MNHEY and CDR2 is SMNVEV in the germline V gene (reference sequence). CDR3 region: CASSYSGTTNEQFF. The CDR3 DNA reads as TGTGCCAGCAGTTACTCCGGGACTACCAATGAGCAGTTCTTC.